Each of the 29 T cell receptor beta chains below was sequenced from the same sample in a study of shared clonotypes between healthy human individuals. CD45RO-negative CD8 cells positively selected for CCR7 made up the naive population, which excluded terminally differentiated effector memory CD45RA+ cells. Sequencing was performed with immunoSEQ multiplex PCR; in TCRdb, only in-frame clones are kept and a portion is missing. Among some 600,000 clones listed, around 96% were seen once. The sample was naive CD8+ T cells sorted from blood. The receptors stem from a woman under 40 in good health.

V gene TRBV12-5 combines with J gene TRBJ2-5, with D possibly matching TRBD2 (6 bases). This CDR3 has 15 amino acids. Germline assignment: CDR1 LGHNT and CDR2 FRNRAP. Trimming took 6 bases from V and 2 from J, leaving 16 bases between them. CDR3 in amino acids: CASGTGFGGQETQYF. CDR3 sequence (DNA): TGTGCTAGTGGCACGGGATTTGGAGGGCAAGAGACCCAGTACTTC.

The chain employs TRBV28 and TRBJ2-1; 7 bases match TRBD2. The germline gives CDR1 MDHEN, CDR2 SYDVKM. The CDR3 is 15 residues long. J was trimmed by 9 bases and V by 3 bases; bases with no gene match: 11. As DNA, the CDR3 is TGTGCCAGCAGTTTCTTGGCGGGAGTTTTGAGTGAGCAGTTCTTC. Protein product: CASSFLAGVLSEQFF.

V gene TRBV27 combines with J gene TRBJ1-1, with a tentative D call TRBD1 (6 bases). Germline V gene lookup returns CDR1 MNHEY and CDR2 SMNVEV (reference sequence). The CDR3 consists of 14 residues. V lost 7 bases to trimming and J lost 4 bases, with 16 bases between them. The CDR3 is CASTLGGAGTEAFF. In nucleotides, the CDR3 is TGTGCCAGCACCCTTGGGGGGGCTGGCACTGAAGCTTTCTTT.

Here the CDR3 DNA reads TGTGCCAGCAGACGACAGGGTCCCAGCAATCAGCCCCAGCATTTT. It translates to CASRRQGPSNQPQHF. This chain joins TRBV28 and TRBJ1-5; 7 bases are shared with TRBD1. Germline CDR1 and CDR2: MDHEN and SYDVKM. V gave up 6 bases and J gave up 1 base; unmatched junction bases: 6. The CDR3 runs 15 residues.

V usage is TRBV19 and J usage is TRBJ1-1; no clear D. The CDR3 is made up of 13 amino acids. Germline V CDR1 and CDR2: LNHDA, SQIVND (reference sequence). Trimming took off 6 bases at V and 4 bases at J, with 12 bases between the two ends. This chain's CDR3 is CASSLQFGTEAFF. The CDR3 region has the DNA TGTGCCAGTAGCCTCCAATTCGGCACTGAAGCTTTCTTT. Supplemented by reference TRBV19 and TRBJ1-1, the full variable domain reads DGGITQSPKYLFRKEGQNVTLSCEQNLNHDAMYWYRQDPGQGLRLIYYSQIVNDFQKGDIAEGYSVSREKKESFPLTVTSAQKNPTAFYLCASSLQFGTEAFFGQGTRLTVV.

This sequence joins TRBV11-2 and TRBJ2-1; D is unclear. Trimming took off 1 base at V and 8 bases at J, with 9 bases between the two ends. The CDR3 runs 13 residues. Per the germline V gene, CDR1 is SGHAT and CDR2 is FQNNGV. The CDR3, as DNA: TGTGCCAGCAGCTTAGGTCCTAGGGATGAGCAGTTCTTC. It encodes CASSLGPRDEQFF.

The J gene is TRBJ2-5, the V gene TRBV29-1; weak D call: TRBD1 (6 bases). The J call may be faulty, since TRBJ2-7 better matches the DNA end. Germline V lookup: CDR1 SQVTM, CDR2 ANQGSEA. CDR3 size: 11 residues. The CDR3 region is CSVMAQGEQYF. DNA for the CDR3: TGCAGCGTTATGGCACAGGGCGAGCAGTACTTC.

The chain is built from TRBV7-7 and TRBJ2-1; the match to TRBD2 covers 13 bases. This CDR3 is 15 amino acids long. CDR1 and CDR2 from the germline V gene are SSHAT and FNYEAQ (reference sequence). Unmatched junction bases numbered 8, after V lost 7 bases and J lost 8 bases. CDR3 sequence reads: CASTPGLAGADEQFF. The CDR3, as DNA: TGTGCCAGCACCCCCGGACTAGCGGGAGCCGATGAGCAGTTCTTC.

The V call is TRBV7-9, the J call TRBJ2-2, with D perhaps being TRBD1 or TRBD2 (5 bases each). Looked up from germline, CDR1 is SEHNR and CDR2 is FQNEAQ (reference sequence). The V gene lost 6 bases and the J gene lost 2 bases, with 10 bases spanning the gap. CDR3 length equals 14 residues. The CDR3 DNA is TGTGCCAGCAGTTGGGACGGAAACACCGGGGAGCTGTTTTTT. Residues: CASSWDGNTGELFF.

Here the CDR3 DNA reads TGTGCCAGCAGCCAAGATCCGGGAGTAGTCACCGGGGAGCTGTTTTTT. Protein: CASSQDPGVVTGELFF. The chain has TRBV14 and TRBJ2-2; possible D gene TRBD2, 6 bases. Germline V lookup: CDR1 SGHDN, CDR2 FVKESK. The V gene lost 0 bases and the J gene lost 4 bases, with 12 bases spanning the gap. The CDR3 extends over 16 amino acids.

V and J are TRBV28 and TRBJ1-1, with D unclear. V lost 10 bases and J lost 4, with 10 bases in between. Germline CDR1 and CDR2: MDHEN and SYDVKM. This CDR3 contains 11 residues. The CDR3 is CAMHDGTEAFF. In DNA form, the CDR3 reads TGTGCCATGCATGATGGCACTGAAGCTTTCTTT.

This chain joins TRBV2 and TRBJ1-5; D gene uncertain. The CDR3 length is 15 residues. Germline CDR1 reads SNHLY; CDR2 reads FYNNEI. The ends were cut back, 2 bases at V and 5 bases at J, with 13 bases in the middle. CDR3 nucleotides: TGTGCCAGCAGTGAATCGGGGTTGCATTATCAGCCCCAGCATTTT. Amino acids: CASSESGLHYQPQHF.

This chain links TRBV5-5 with TRBJ2-7, with 7 bases lining up with TRBD2. Germline V gives CDR1 SGHKS, CDR2 YYEKEE (reference sequence). The CDR3 runs to 16 residues. Trimming cost V 1 base and J 5 bases; bases outside gene matches: 12. Here the CDR3 DNA reads TGTGCCAGCAGCTTGTCTATTGGGAGGGCCGTGAACGAGCAGTACTTC. Protein product: CASSLSIGRAVNEQYF.

This rearrangement joins TRBV19 to TRBJ2-3, with 7 bases identical to TRBD2. Trimming took 5 bases from V and 0 from J; bases not matched to a gene: 11. The CDR3 is 17 amino acids. Germline V lookup: CDR1 LNHDA, CDR2 SQIVND (reference sequence). CDR3 DNA: TGTGCCAGTAGTTTAACCGGGACTACCTTAAGCACAGATACGCAGTATTTT. It is translated as CASSLTGTTLSTDTQYF.

This chain connects TRBV4-1 to TRBJ1-1; D is undetermined. CDR3 length equals 14 residues. The germline V gene has CDR1 MGHRA and CDR2 YSYEKL. V shed 0 bases and J shed 1 base, with 6 bases lying between them. CDR3 sequence: CASSQDGENTEAFF. The CDR3 DNA reads TGCGCCAGCAGCCAAGACGGGGAGAACACTGAAGCTTTCTTT.

J is TRBJ1-5 and V is TRBV6-1; no firm D call. Trimming removed 0 bases at V and 5 bases at J, with 8 bases between. This CDR3 region has 14 residues. The germline gives CDR1 MNHNS, CDR2 SASEGT. The CDR3 DNA is TGTGCCAGCAGTGAAGCGCGGGGTTATCAGCCCCAGCATTTT. Encoded protein: CASSEARGYQPQHF.

The chain uses TRBV5-1 and TRBJ2-5; possible D gene TRBD2, 5 bases. The J call may be faulty, since TRBJ2-7 better matches the DNA end. The CDR3 sequence is 14 residues long. From germline, CDR1 is SGHRS and CDR2 YFSETQ. CDR3 DNA: TGCGCCAGCAGCCTAGGACTGCGGTCCTACGAGCAGTACTTC. It codes for CASSLGLRSYEQYF.

This clone showed up just once. This chain connects TRBV27 to TRBJ2-7; D possibly corresponds to TRBD2 (5 bases). This CDR3 is built from 14 residues. V shed 3 bases and J shed 4 bases, with 13 bases lying between them. Germline V CDR1 and CDR2: MNHEY, SMNVEV (reference sequence). The CDR3 DNA sequence: TGTGCCAGCAGTTTCCTAGCCGATTATTACGAGCAGTACTTC. Translation gives CASSFLADYYEQYF.

The V and J genes are TRBV27 and TRBJ1-1; weak D call: TRBD1 (5 bases). From germline, CDR1 is MNHEY and CDR2 SMNVEV (reference sequence). V was pared by 6 bases and J by 5 bases, with 10 bases between. The length of the CDR3 is 12 residues. CDR3 region: CASRKGHTEAFF. The CDR3 nucleotides read TGTGCCAGCAGAAAGGGGCATACTGAAGCTTTCTTT.

The V call is TRBV30, the J call TRBJ2-5; 14 bases line up with TRBD2. With the DNA end fitting TRBJ2-7 better, the J assignment may be wrong. The germline V gene has CDR1 GTSNPN and CDR2 SVGIG (reference sequence). This CDR3 spans 15 amino acids. CDR3 region: CAWSSGLAGAYEQYF. CDR3 coding DNA: TGTGCCTGGTCCTCGGGACTAGCGGGAGCCTACGAGCAGTACTTC.

Remarks on this clone: The sample contains more than one DNA sequence encoding this CDR3. This sequence joins TRBV7-9 and TRBJ1-1; no firm D call. V dropped 3 bases and J dropped 6 bases, with 8 bases sitting between them. Germline V lookup: CDR1 SEHNR, CDR2 FQNEAQ (reference sequence). The CDR3 is 12 amino acids. The chain's CDR3 is CASSFGSPEAFF. The CDR3 DNA is TGTGCCAGCAGCTTTGGGAGTCCTGAAGCTTTCTTT.

In its sample, this clone was seen once. V is TRBV7-3 and J is TRBJ2-1, with TRBD2 identical over 12 bases. The germline V gene has CDR1 SGHTA and CDR2 FQGTGA. Trimming took 5 bases from V and 5 from J; bases not matched to a gene: 10. This CDR3 has 17 residues. The CDR3 region is CASSRHPGLAGDNEQFF. For the CDR3, the DNA is TGTGCCAGCAGCCGCCATCCGGGACTAGCGGGTGACAATGAGCAGTTCTTC.

The chain carries TRBV2 and TRBJ2-3, with 9 bases aligning to TRBD1. The CDR3 is made up of 18 amino acids. J lost 4 bases, V lost 6 bases, and 17 bases had no gene match. In germline, CDR1 is SNHLY, CDR2 FYNNEI. CDR3 sequence reads: CASRLMTGQGILSDTQYF. The CDR3, as DNA: TGTGCCAGCAGGCTAATGACGGGACAGGGCATTCTATCAGATACGCAGTATTTT. The whole variable domain, remainder taken from reference TRBV2 and TRBJ2-3, is EPEVTQTPSHQVTQMGQEVILRCVPISNHLYFYWYRQILGQKVEFLVSFYNNEISEKSEIFDDQFSVERPDGSNFTLKIRSTKLEDSAMYFCASRLMTGQGILSDTQYFGPGTRLTVL.

This CDR3 is CASSPGRGNTGELFF. In nucleotides, the CDR3 is TGCGCCAGCAGCCCCGGTAGAGGGAACACCGGGGAGCTGTTTTTT. The gene calls are TRBV4-1 and TRBJ2-2; D ambiguous. V was clipped by 4 bases and J by 1 base, with 10 bases between them. CDR3 length: 15 amino acids. Germline lookup yields CDR1 MGHRA and CDR2 YSYEKL.

The rearrangement links TRBV7-9 to TRBJ1-2, with 8 positions matching TRBD1. Germline CDR1 reads SEHNR; CDR2 reads FQNEAQ (reference sequence). The CDR3 totals 13 residues. V lost 5 bases and J lost 7; bases outside the gene matches: 6. The CDR3 nucleotides are TGTGCCAGCAGCCCAGGACAGGGCTTTGGCTACACCTTC. As protein: CASSPGQGFGYTF.

This clone was found once. The chain is built from TRBV7-7 and TRBJ2-7; 8 nucleotides match TRBD2. The trim removed 2 bases at V and 5 bases at J, leaving 5 bases unmatched. Per germline, CDR1 SSHAT and CDR2 FNYEAQ (reference sequence). The CDR3 extends over 14 amino acids. In DNA, the CDR3 is TGTGCCAGCAGCTTACGGGAGGGCATCAACGAGCAGTACTTC. Translation: CASSLREGINEQYF.

This chain uses TRBV6-5 with TRBJ1-2; D remains ambiguous. V was cut by 1 base and J by 8 bases, with 17 bases left in between. The germline gives CDR1 MNHEY, CDR2 SVGAGI. The length of the CDR3 is 15 residues. CDR3 sequence: CASSYYGLAPGGYTF. CDR3 nucleotide sequence: TGTGCCAGCAGTTACTACGGCCTAGCCCCTGGGGGCTACACCTTC.

For this clone: The sample carries other DNA sequences with the same CDR3. This sequence joins TRBV28 and TRBJ2-1; D remains unclear. This CDR3 is built from 12 residues. V was pared by 3 bases and J by 6 bases, with 6 bases between. In germline, CDR1 is MDHEN, CDR2 SYDVKM. CDR3 region: CASSFFGNEQFF. Written as DNA, the CDR3 is TGTGCCAGCAGTTTCTTCGGCAATGAGCAGTTCTTC.

In the case of this clone: A read error may produce the germline difference seen at one junction end. This chain joins TRBV4-1 and TRBJ2-3, with D perhaps matching TRBD2 (6 bases). Germline CDR1 reads MGHRA; CDR2 reads YSYEKL. This CDR3 has 14 residues. The CDR3 here is CASSKEEGLDTQYF. The CDR3 coding sequence is TGCGCCAGCAGCAAAGAGGAGGGGTTAGATACGCAGTATTTT.